This TCR beta chain emerged from a study of shared clonotypes between healthy human individuals. Study-level information: Sampling drew on donors who were a couple of women and a few men aged 18 to 49.

Notes on the study in general: The naive CD4 repertoires of four donors were compared, and around 5% of clonotypes were shared.

Replicate PCRs for sorted subsets used approximately 220 ng DNA; this equaled tens of thousands of T cell genomes. Clones were sequenced by immunoSEQ multiplex PCR, and TCRdb holds only the in-frame ones, with some missing. The sample carries some 500,000 clones, more than 95% recorded once. In this sample, this clone turned up once. Its antigen remains unknown. Splitting of CD4+ cells produced CD45RA+ naive and CD45RA-negative memory subsets. Material for sequencing was naive CD4+ T cells sorted from blood. The subset denotes: CD45RA+ positively selected. This TCR derives from a woman aged 25 to 39 in good health.

The CDR3 sequence is CASSPAGVSNEQFF. CDR3 bases: TGTGCCAGCAGTCCAGCGGGAGTATCCAATGAGCAGTTCTTC. The rearrangement links TRBV28 to TRBJ2-1, with 8 nucleotides matching TRBD2. Germline V CDR1 and CDR2: MDHEN, SYDVKM. V lost 5 bases and J lost 6; bases outside the gene matches: 6. This CDR3 contains 14 residues.